This T cell receptor (beta chain) appears in the sequencing data of a study of shared clonotypes between healthy human individuals. Looking at the study overall: With ages of 18 to 49, the donors were a couple of women and three men.

The CDR3 contains 15 residues. Germline CDR1 reads SGHNT; CDR2 reads YYREEE (reference sequence). V was pared by 4 bases and J by 4 bases, with 11 bases of the junction left unmatched. Sequencing was performed with immunoSEQ multiplex PCR; in TCRdb, only in-frame clones are kept and a portion is missing. Altogether roughly 2.5 million clones are present, more than 90% being singletons, with the ten largest covering over 0.12%. The chain joins TRBV5-4 to TRBJ2-7, with 7 bases that match TRBD2. What was sequenced was naive CD4+ T cells sorted from blood. The subset here: CD45RA+ positively selected. This TCR was sampled from a man in his late teens or twenties in good health. CDR3 in amino acids: CASSDEARGFYEQYF. CDR3 coding DNA: TGTGCCAGCAGCGATGAAGCGCGGGGGTTTTACGAGCAGTACTTC.